This T cell receptor (beta chain) is from a study of cytomegalovirus exposure and HLA in healthy donors. A remark on this clone: Its antigen is undetermined.

Germline assignment: CDR1 SNHLY and CDR2 FYNNEI. The CDR3 is 15 amino acids. V shed 6 bases and J shed 0 bases, with 9 bases lying between them. Study findings and constraints: In vitro work confirmed that three CMV-associated chains recognize CMV antigens.

Use of 60 Vbeta and 13 Jbeta primers characterized the PCR. Assay: immunoSEQ multiplex PCR; the TCRdb copy retains only in-frame clones and omits some. Of roughly 200,000 clones in the sample, about 77% were seen once. Sequenced: PBMCs. The TCR comes from a woman aged 30 to 39 in good health and CMV-seronegative. V and J are TRBV2 and TRBJ2-6, with D hard to call. CDR3 region: CASRSYVSGANVLTF. DNA of the CDR3: TGTGCCAGCAGATCTTATGTCTCTGGGGCCAACGTCCTGACTTTC.